This TCR beta chain was sequenced during a study of control samples from healthy donors and cancer patients. Using immunoSEQ multiplex PCR, the repertoire was profiled, and TCRdb retains in-frame clones only, with some absent. Found here are 130,000 to 150,000 clones, approximately 91% of them singletons; the top ten hold around 4.9%. The CDR3 is 13 residues long. Germline loops: CDR1 SGHNT, CDR2 YYREEE (reference sequence). Deletions cut 0 bases from V and 1 base from J, with 4 bases between. Sequencing used blood. The chain is built from TRBV5-4 and TRBJ1-1; D gene uncertain. The receptor was isolated from a man aged 30 to 39 in good health. The CDR3 sequence: CASSLDRNTEAFF. CDR3 DNA: TGTGCCAGCAGCTTGGACAGGAACACTGAAGCTTTCTTT.